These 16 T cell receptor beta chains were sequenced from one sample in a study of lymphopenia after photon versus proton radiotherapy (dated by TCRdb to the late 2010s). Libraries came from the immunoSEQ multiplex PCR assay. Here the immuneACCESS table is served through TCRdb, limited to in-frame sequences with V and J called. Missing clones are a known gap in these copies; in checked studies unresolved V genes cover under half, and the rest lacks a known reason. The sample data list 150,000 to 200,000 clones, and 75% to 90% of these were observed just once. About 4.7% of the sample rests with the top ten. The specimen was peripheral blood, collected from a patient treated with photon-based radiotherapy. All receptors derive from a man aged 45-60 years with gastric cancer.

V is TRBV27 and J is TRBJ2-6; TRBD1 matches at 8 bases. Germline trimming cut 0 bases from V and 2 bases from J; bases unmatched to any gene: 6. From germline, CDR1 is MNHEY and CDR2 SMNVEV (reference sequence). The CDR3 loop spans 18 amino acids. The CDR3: CASSLSHAGGTGANVLTF. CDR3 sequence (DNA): TGTGCCAGCAGTTTATCCCATGCAGGGGGCACTGGGGCCAACGTCCTGACTTTC.

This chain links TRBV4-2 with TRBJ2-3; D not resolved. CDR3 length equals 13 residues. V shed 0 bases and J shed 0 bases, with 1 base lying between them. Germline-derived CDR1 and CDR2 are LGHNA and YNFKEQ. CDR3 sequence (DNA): TGTGCCAGCAGCCAAGATAGCACAGATACGCAGTATTTT. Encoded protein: CASSQDSTDTQYF.

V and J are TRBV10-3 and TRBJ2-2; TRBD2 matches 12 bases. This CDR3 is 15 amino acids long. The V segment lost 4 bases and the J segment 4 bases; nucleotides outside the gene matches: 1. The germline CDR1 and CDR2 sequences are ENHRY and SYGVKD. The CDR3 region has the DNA TGTGCCATCAGTGTACTAGCGGGAGGCACCGGGGAGCTGTTTTTT. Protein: CAISVLAGGTGELFF.

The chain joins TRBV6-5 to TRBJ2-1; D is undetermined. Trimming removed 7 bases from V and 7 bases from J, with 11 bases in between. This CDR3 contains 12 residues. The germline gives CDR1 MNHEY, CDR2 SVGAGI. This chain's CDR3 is CASIDSGNEQFF. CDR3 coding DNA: TGTGCCAGCATTGACTCCGGAAATGAGCAGTTCTTC.

The CDR3 DNA sequence: TGTGCCAGCAGCTTACGGACCACAGGGGGCGTTACTTTTACCGGGGAGCTGTTTTTT. Its protein is CASSLRTTGGVTFTGELFF. The V gene is TRBV7-9, the J gene TRBJ2-2, with 9 bases aligning to TRBD1. The CDR3 runs 19 residues. Losses at the gene ends were 2 bases for V and 5 bases for J; bases not matched to a gene: 15. Germline CDR1 reads SEHNR; CDR2 reads FQNEAQ (reference sequence).

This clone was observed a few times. CDR3 DNA sequence: TGTGCCATCAGTGAGTCGATGGGGATTCGCGAAGCTTTCTTT. Translating it yields CAISESMGIREAFF. The V gene is TRBV10-3, the J gene TRBJ1-1; D ambiguous. V gave up 0 bases and J gave up 8 bases, with 13 bases separating them. CDR3 size: 14 residues. From germline, CDR1 is ENHRY and CDR2 SYGVKD.

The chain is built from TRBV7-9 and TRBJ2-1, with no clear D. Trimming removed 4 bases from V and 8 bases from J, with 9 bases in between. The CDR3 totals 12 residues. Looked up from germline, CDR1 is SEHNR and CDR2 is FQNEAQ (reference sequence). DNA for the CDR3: TGTGCCAGCAGCTCCCAAGGCCATGAGCAGTTCTTC. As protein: CASSSQGHEQFF.

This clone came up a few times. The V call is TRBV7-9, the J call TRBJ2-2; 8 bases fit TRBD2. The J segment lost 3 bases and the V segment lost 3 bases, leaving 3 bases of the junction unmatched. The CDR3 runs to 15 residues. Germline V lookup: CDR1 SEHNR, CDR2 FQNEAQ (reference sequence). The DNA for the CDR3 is TGTGCCAGCAGCTTCCCAGCGGGAGACACCGGGGAGCTGTTTTTT. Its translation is CASSFPAGDTGELFF.

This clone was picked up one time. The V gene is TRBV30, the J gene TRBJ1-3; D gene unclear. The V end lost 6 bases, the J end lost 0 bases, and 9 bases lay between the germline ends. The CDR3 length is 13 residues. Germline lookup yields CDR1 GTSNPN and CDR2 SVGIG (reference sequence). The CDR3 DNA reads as TGTGCCTGCCCCCAGAGCTCTGGAAACACCATATATTTT. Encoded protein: CACPQSSGNTIYF. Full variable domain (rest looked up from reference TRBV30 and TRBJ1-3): SQTIHQWPATLVQPVGSPLSLECTVEGTSNPNLYWYRQAAGRGLQLLFYSVGIGQISSEVPQNLSASRPQDRQFILSSKKLLLSDSGFYLCACPQSSGNTIYFGEGSWLTVV.

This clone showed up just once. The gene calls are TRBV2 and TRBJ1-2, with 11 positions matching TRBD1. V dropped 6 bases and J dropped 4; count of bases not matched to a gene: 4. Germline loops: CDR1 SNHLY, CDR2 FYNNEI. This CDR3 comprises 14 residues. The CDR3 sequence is CASRGTGGLYGYTF. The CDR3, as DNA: TGTGCCAGCAGGGGGACAGGGGGTCTCTATGGCTACACCTTC.

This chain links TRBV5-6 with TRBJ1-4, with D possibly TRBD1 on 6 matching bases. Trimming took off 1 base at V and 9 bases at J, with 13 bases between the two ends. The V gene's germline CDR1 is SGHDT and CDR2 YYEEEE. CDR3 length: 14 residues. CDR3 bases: TGTGCCAGCAGCTTGTTCTCGGGGGCACAAAAACTGTTTTTT. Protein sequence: CASSLFSGAQKLFF.

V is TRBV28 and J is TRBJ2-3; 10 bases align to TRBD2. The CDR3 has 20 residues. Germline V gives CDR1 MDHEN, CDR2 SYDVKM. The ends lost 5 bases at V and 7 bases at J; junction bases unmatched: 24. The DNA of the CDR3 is TGTGCCAGCAGTCCAACTCGGACTAGCGGTCTAGCACAGATGAAGAATACGCAGTATTTT. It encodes CASSPTRTSGLAQMKNTQYF.

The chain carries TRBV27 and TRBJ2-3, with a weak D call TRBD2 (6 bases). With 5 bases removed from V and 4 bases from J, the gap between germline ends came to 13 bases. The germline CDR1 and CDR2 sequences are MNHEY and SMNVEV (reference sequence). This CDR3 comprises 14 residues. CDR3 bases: TGTGCCAGCAGTAGGACTACCACCCCAGATACGCAGTATTTT. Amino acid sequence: CASSRTTTPDTQYF.

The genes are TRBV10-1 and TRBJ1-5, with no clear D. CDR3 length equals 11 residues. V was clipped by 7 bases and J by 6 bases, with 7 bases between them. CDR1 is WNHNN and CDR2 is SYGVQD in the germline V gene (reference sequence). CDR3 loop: CASISPQPQHF. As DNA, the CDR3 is TGCGCCAGCATCAGTCCTCAGCCCCAGCATTTT.

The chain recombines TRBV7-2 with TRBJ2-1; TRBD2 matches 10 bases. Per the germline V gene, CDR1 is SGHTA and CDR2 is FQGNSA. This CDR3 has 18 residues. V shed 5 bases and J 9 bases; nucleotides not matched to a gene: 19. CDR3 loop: CASSGHQLAGRGMGEQFF. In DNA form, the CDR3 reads TGTGCCAGCAGCGGCCATCAACTAGCGGGGAGGGGCATGGGTGAGCAGTTCTTC.

For the CDR3, the DNA is TGTGCCAGCAGGTCAAACACAGATACGCAGTATTTT. As protein: CASRSNTDTQYF. The chain joins TRBV2 to TRBJ2-3; D ambiguous. The length of the CDR3 is 12 residues. Germline CDR1 is SNHLY and CDR2 is FYNNEI. Between the trimmed V and J ends, which lost 6 bases and 2 bases, there was a span of 6 bases.